This T cell receptor (beta chain) is from a study of long-term antiretroviral therapy in people with HIV. Study-wide results and caveats: Adherence to ART, viral resistance and therapy changes lacked any data. The repertoire was dominated at all time points by clones expanded before ART. Spans of CDR3 length were tighter for HIV repertoires than for controls.

Per donor, at least one pre-ART and at least two post-ART PBMC samples were obtained. The CDR3 has 15 residues. Germline trimming cut 3 bases from V and 5 bases from J; bases unmatched to any gene: 4. Germline lookup yields CDR1 KGHSH and CDR2 LQKENI. On this clone itself: Its cognate antigen is unknown.

The libraries were made with immunoSEQ v3.0 at survey level. Method: immunoSEQ multiplex PCR; TCRdb's copy keeps in-frame clones and lacks some. The sample lists roughly 28,000 clones, about 81% occurring once. Material: unsorted PBMCs, obtained 2.9 years after starting antiretroviral therapy. This sequence was found in a middle-aged man with HIV. The J gene is TRBJ1-4, the V gene TRBV18, with TRBD1 matching over 9 bases. CDR3 protein: CASSPPGTGNEKLFF. The CDR3 region has the DNA TGTGCCAGCTCACCGCCCGGGACAGGGAATGAAAAACTGTTTTTT.